The T cell receptor beta chain described here comes from a study of blood T cell repertoires in COVID-19. The J segment lost 0 bases and the V segment lost 0 bases, leaving 3 bases of the junction unmatched. There are 16 residues in the CDR3. Germline V gene sequence: CDR1 MRHNA, CDR2 SNTAGT. Assay used: immunoSEQ multiplex PCR; TCRdb lists only in-frame clones, some missing. The table has fewer than 60,000 clones, less than 85% seen once. The chain uses TRBV6-4 and TRBJ2-3; 7 bases align to TRBD2. This sequence was found in a man aged 55-75 years with acute or convalescent COVID-19. Sequencing used peripheral blood. The CDR3 sequence is CASSDSAGGSTDTQYF. CDR3 coding DNA: TGTGCCAGCAGTGACTCGGCCGGGGGGAGCACAGATACGCAGTATTTT.